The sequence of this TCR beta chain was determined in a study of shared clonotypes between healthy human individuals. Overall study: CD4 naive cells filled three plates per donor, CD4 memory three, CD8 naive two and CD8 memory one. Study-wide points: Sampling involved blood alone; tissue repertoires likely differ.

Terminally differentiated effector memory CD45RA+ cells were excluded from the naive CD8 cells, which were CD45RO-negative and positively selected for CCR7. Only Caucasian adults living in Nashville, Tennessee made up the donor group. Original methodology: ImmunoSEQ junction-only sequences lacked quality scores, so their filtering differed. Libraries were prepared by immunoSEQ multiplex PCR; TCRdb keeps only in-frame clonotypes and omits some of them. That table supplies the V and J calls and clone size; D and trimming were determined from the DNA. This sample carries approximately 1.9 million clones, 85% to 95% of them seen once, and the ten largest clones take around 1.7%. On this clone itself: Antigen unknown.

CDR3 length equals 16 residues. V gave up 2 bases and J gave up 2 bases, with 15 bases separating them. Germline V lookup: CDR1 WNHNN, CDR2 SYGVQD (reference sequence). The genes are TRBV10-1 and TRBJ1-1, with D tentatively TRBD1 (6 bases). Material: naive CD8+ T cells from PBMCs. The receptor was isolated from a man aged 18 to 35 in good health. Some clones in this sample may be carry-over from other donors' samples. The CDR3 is CASSERGPGDNTEAFF. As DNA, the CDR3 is TGCGCCAGCAGTGAGCGGGGGCCCGGAGATAACACTGAAGCTTTCTTT.